This TCR beta chain was profiled in a study of blood T cell repertoires in COVID-19. The wider study: Samples representing acute and convalescent COVID-19 were sourced from the United States, Italy and Spain. PBMCs, B-cell-depleted T cells, or T cells provided the cDNA or gDNA that made up the material.

Germline V gene sequence: CDR1 SEHNR, CDR2 FQNEAQ (reference sequence). V was clipped by 6 bases and J by 1 base, with 12 bases between them. There are 14 residues in the CDR3. Some clones are missing from TCRdb's copy, which holds only in-frame ones; the method was immunoSEQ multiplex PCR. This sample has 250,000 to 400,000 clones, with around 90% found just once. This chain links TRBV7-9 with TRBJ1-1; no clear D. This clonotype originated in a man in his sixties who had recovered from COVID-19. The sequenced sample consisted of PBMCs or T cells enriched from blood (not recorded which). CDR3 nucleotide sequence: TGTGCCAGCAGAACTGTACAGCAGAACACTGAAGCTTTCTTT. This sequence encodes CASRTVQQNTEAFF.